The clone carrying this T cell receptor (beta chain) was found a few times. Antigen unknown. The data originate from a study of T cells in Graves' hyperthyroidism and ophthalmopathy. Study conclusions and caveats: Most expanded thyroid clonotypes above 0.001 also appeared in blood.

Using over 8.5 ml of fresh peripheral blood, PBMCs were prepared. This CDR3 contains 13 residues. V lost 6 bases, J lost 0 bases, and 6 bases lay in between. The germline CDR1 and CDR2 sequences are GTSNPN and SVGIG (reference sequence). Template material for amplifying TCR beta CDR3 regions consisted of RNA transcripts. The HTBI set primed first-round TCR CDR3 RT-PCR. One entry per CDR3 protein results from TCRdb running MiXCR on the multiplex PCR reads. The profile covers approximately 490,000 distinct CDR3 sequences, with about 20% appearing a single time and around 47% taken by the ten largest. The source material was blood. This chain connects TRBV30 to TRBJ2-6, with a weak D call TRBD1 (5 bases). This clonotype originated in a woman aged 70 to 79 with Graves' ophthalmopathy. CDR3 nucleotide sequence: TGTGCCTGCGACAGCTCTGGGGCCAACGTCCTGACTTTC. Encoded protein: CACDSSGANVLTF.